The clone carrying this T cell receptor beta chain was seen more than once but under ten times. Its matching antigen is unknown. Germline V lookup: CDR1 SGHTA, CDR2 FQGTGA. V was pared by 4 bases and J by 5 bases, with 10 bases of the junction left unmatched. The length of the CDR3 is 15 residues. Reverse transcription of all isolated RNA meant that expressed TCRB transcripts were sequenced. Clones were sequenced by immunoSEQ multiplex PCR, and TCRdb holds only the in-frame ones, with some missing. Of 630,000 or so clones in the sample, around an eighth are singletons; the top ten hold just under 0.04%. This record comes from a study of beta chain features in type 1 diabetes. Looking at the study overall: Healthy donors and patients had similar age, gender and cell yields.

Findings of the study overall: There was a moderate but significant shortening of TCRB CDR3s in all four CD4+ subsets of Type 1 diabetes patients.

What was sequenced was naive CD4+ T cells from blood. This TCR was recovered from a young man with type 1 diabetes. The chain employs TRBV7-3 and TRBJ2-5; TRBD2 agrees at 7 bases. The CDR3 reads CASSSQAAGVETQYF. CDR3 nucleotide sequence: TGTGCCAGCAGCTCTCAGGCGGCGGGGGTGGAGACCCAGTACTTC.